This TCR beta chain was captured by sequencing in a study of long-term antiretroviral therapy in people with HIV. Overall study findings and caveats: Repertoires looked antigen-experienced, with only a slight naive shift after ART.

The table lists this clone with a count of one. Its matching antigen is unknown. The assay used was immunoSEQ (version v3.0), run at survey level. Repertoires were generated with immunoSEQ multiplex PCR, while TCRdb's copy carries only in-frame clones and drops some. This table has roughly 30,000 clones, around 85% appearing once. The CDR3 totals 15 residues. Trimming took 5 bases from V and 10 from J; bases not matched to a gene: 7. Germline CDR1 SEHNR, CDR2 FQNEAQ (reference sequence). The clonotype comes from a man aged 35 to 55 with HIV. The sample in question was unsorted PBMCs, obtained 4.8 years after starting antiretroviral therapy. V gene TRBV7-9 combines with J gene TRBJ2-2; 13 nucleotides align to TRBD2. In DNA, the CDR3 is TGTGCCAGCAGCCCGCCGGGACTAGCGGGGACGGAGCTGTTTTTT. This encodes CASSPPGLAGTELFF.